The clone carrying this TCR beta chain was recorded a few times. Its antigen is unidentified. Germline CDR1 and CDR2: SGHVS and FQNEAQ. The V gene lost 1 base and the J gene lost 0 bases, with 10 bases spanning the gap. There are 17 residues in the CDR3. These data are taken from a study of identical twins. Study-level points and caveats: The conclusions drew on cross-sectional statistical analysis instead of tracking the same donors. While abundant cord blood beta clonotypes carried fewer insertions, memory repertoires showed no such pattern.

A universal primer site was created by template switching, with the cDNA bearing unique molecular identifiers. TCRdb passed the 5' RACE reads through MiXCR, listing each CDR3 protein once. The data show some 1,600,000 distinct CDR3 sequences, under 35% seen once. What was sequenced was cord blood. The chain is built from TRBV7-8 and TRBJ2-6; maybe TRBD1 (5 bases). This receptor was identified in a newborn girl in good health. CDR3 loop: CASSLGVDSSGANVLTF. CDR3 coding DNA: TGTGCCAGCAGCTTAGGGGTTGACAGCTCTGGGGCCAACGTCCTGACTTTC.